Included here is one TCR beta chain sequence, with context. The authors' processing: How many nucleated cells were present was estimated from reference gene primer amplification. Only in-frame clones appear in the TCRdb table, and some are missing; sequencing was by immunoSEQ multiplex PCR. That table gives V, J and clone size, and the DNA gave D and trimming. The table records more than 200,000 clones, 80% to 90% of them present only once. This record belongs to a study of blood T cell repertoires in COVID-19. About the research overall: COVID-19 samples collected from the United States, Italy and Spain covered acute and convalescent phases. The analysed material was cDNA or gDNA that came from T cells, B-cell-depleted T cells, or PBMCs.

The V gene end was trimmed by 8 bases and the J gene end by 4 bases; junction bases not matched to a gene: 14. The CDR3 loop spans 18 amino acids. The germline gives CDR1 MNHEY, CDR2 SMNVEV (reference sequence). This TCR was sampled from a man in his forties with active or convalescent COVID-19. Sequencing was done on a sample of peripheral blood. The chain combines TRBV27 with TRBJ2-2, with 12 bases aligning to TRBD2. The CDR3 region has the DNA TGTGCCAGCTCTAGGGAAGCTAGCGGGAGGGGGGGCACCGGGGAGCTGTTTTTT. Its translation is CASSREASGRGGTGELFF.